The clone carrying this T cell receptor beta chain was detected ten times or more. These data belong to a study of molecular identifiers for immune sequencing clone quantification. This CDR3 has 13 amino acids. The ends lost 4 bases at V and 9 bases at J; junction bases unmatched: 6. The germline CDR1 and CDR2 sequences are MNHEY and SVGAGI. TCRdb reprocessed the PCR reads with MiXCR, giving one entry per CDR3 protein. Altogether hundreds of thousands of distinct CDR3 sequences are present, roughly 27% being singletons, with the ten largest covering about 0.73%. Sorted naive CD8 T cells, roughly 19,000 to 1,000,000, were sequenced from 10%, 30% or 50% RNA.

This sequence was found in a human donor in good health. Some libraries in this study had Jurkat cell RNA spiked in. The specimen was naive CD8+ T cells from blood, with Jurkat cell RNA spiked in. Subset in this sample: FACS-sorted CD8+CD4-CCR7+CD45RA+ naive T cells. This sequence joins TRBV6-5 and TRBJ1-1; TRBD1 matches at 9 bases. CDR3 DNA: TGTGCCAGCAGTTTGGGGACAGGGTCCCAAGCTTTCTTT. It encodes CASSLGTGSQAFF.